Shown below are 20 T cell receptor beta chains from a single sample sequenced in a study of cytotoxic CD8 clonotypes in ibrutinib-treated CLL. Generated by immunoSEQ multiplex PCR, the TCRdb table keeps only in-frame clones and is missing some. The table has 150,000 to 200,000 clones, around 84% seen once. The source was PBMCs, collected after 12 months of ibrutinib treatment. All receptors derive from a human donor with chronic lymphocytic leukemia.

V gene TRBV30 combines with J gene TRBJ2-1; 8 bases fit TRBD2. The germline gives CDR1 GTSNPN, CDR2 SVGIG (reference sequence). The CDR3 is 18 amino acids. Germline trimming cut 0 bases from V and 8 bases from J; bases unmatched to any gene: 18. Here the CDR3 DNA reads TGTGCCTGGAGTGTACGGGGCCTTGGGGGCGGGGGGCCCCATGAGCAGTTCTTC. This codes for CAWSVRGLGGGGPHEQFF. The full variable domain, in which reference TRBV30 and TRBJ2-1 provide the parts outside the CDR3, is SQTIHQWPATLVQPVGSPLSLECTVEGTSNPNLYWYRQAAGRGLQLLFYSVGIGQISSEVPQNLSASRPQDRQFILSSKKLLLSDSGFYLCAWSVRGLGGGGPHEQFFGPGTRLTVL.

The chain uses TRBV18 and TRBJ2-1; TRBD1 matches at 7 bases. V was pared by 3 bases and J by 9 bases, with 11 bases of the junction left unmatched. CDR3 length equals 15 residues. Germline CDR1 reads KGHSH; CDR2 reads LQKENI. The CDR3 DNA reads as TGTGCCAGCTCACCTTTCAGACAGGGCGACGGTGAGCAGTTCTTC. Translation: CASSPFRQGDGEQFF.

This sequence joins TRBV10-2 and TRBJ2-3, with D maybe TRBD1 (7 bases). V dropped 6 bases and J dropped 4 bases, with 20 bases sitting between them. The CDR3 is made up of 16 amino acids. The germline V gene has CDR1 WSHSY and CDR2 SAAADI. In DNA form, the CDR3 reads TGCGCCAGCAGCCCCACCGCGGGACAGTCACCAGATACGCAGTATTTT. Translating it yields CASSPTAGQSPDTQYF.

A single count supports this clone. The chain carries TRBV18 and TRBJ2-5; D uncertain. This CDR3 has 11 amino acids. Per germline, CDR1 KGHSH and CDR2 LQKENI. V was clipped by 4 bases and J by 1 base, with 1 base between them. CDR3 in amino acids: CASSLQETQYF. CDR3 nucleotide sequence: TGTGCCAGCTCACTCCAAGAGACCCAGTACTTC.

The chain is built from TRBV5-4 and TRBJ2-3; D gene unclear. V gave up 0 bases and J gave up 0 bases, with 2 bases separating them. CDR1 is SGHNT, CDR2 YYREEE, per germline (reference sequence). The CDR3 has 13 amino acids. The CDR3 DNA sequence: TGTGCCAGCAGCTTGGCTAGCACAGATACGCAGTATTTT. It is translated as CASSLASTDTQYF.

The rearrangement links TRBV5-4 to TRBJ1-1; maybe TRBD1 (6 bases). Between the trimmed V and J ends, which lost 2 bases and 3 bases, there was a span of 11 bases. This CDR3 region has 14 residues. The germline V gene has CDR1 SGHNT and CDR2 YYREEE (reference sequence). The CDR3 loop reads CASSFQGRDTEAFF. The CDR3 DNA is TGTGCCAGCAGCTTCCAGGGGCGCGACACTGAAGCTTTCTTT.

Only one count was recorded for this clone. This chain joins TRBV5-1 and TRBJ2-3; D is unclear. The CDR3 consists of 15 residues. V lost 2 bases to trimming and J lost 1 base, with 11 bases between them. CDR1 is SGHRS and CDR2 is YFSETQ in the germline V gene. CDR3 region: CASSFLPYRTDTQYF. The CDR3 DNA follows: TGCGCCAGCAGCTTTCTTCCTTATCGCACAGATACGCAGTATTTT. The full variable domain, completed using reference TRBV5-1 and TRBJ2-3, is KAGVTQTPRYLIKTRGQQVTLSCSPISGHRSVSWYQQTPGQGLQFLFEYFSETQRNKGNFPGRFSGRQFSNSRSEMNVSTLELGDSALYLCASSFLPYRTDTQYFGPGTRLTVL.

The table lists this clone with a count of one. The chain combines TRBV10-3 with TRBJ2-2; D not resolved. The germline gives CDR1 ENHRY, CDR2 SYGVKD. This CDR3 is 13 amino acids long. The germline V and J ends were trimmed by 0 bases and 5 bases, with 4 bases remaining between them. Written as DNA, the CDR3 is TGTGCCATCAGTGAGTCAGATACCGGGGAGCTGTTTTTT. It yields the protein CAISESDTGELFF.

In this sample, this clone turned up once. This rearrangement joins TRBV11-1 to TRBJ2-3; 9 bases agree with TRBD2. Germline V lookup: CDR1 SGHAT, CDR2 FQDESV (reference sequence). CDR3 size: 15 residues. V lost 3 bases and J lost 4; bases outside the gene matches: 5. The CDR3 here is CASSLGGGAADTQYF. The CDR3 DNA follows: TGTGCCAGCAGCTTGGGCGGGGGGGCTGCAGATACGCAGTATTTT. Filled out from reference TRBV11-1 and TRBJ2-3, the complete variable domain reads EAEVAQSPRYKITEKSQAVAFWCDPISGHATLYWYRQILGQGPELLVQFQDESVVDDSQLPKDRFSAERLKGVDSTLKIQPAELGDSAMYLCASSLGGGAADTQYFGPGTRLTVL.

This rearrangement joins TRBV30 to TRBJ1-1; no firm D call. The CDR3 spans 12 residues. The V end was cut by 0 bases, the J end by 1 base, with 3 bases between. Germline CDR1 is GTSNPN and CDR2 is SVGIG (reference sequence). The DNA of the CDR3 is TGTGCCTGGAGTGTCGCGAACACTGAAGCTTTCTTT. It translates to CAWSVANTEAFF.

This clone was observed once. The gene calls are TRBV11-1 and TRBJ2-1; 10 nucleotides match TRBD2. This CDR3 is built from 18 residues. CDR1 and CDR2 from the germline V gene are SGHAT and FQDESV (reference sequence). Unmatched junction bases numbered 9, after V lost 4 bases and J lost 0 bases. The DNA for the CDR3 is TGTGCCAGCAGCTCGCCCACTAGCGGGGAGAGCTCCTACAATGAGCAGTTCTTC. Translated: CASSSPTSGESSYNEQFF.

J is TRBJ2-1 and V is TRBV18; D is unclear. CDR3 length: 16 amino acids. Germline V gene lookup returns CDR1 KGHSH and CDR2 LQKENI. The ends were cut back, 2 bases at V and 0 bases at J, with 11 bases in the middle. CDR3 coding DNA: TGTGCCAGCTCACCAGTTGGACGGAGCTCCTACAATGAGCAGTTCTTC. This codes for CASSPVGRSSYNEQFF.

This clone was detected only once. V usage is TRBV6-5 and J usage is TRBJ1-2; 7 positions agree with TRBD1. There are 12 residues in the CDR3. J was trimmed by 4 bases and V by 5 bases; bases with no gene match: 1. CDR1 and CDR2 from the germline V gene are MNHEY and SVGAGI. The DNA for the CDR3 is TGTGCCAGCAGTACAGGGGCCTATGGCTACACCTTC. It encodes CASSTGAYGYTF.

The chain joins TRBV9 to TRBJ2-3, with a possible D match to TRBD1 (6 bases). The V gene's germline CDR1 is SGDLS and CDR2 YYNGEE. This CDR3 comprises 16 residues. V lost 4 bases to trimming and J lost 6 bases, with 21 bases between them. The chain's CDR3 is CASSPISAGAADTQYF. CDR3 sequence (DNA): TGTGCCAGCAGCCCTATCTCGGCAGGGGCGGCGGATACGCAGTATTTT.

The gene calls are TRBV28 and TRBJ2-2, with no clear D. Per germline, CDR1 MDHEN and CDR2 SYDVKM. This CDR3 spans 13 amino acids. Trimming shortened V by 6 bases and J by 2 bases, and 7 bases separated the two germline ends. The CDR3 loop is CASSRSNTGELFF. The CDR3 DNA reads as TGTGCCAGCAGCCGGAGCAACACCGGGGAGCTGTTTTTT.

The CDR3 DNA reads as TGTGCCAGCAGCTTGGCCAGGGGTGGGGGAAGGGTCACTGAAGCTTTCTTT. Translating gives CASSLARGGGRVTEAFF. The gene calls are TRBV5-4 and TRBJ1-1; weak D call: TRBD1 (6 bases). The CDR3 runs 17 residues. Trimming removed 0 bases at V and 4 bases at J, with 19 bases between. Germline loops: CDR1 SGHNT, CDR2 YYREEE (reference sequence).

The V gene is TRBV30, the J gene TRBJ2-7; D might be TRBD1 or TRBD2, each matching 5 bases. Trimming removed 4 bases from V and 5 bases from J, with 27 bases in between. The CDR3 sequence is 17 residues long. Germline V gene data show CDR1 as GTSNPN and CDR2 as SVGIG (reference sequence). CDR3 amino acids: CAWTRSSRDRISDEQYF. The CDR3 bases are TGTGCCTGGACAAGATCAAGCCGGGACCGCATTTCGGACGAGCAGTACTTC.

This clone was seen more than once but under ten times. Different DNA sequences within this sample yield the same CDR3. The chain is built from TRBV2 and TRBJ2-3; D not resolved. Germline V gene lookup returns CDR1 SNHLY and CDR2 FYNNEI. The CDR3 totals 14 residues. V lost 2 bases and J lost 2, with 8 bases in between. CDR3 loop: CASSESWSTDTQYF. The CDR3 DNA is TGTGCCAGCAGTGAATCGTGGTCCACAGATACGCAGTATTTT.

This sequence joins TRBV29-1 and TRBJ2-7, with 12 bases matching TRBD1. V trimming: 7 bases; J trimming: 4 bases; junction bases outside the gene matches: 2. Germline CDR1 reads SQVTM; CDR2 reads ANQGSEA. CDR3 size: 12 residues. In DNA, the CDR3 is TGCAGCGCGGGACAGGGGGCTTACGAGCAGTACTTC. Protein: CSAGQGAYEQYF.

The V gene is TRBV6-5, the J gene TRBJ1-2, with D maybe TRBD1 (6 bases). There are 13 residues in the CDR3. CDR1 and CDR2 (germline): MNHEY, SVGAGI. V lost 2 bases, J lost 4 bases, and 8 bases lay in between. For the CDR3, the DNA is TGTGCCAGCAGTTACGGGGGCCTCTATGGCTACACCTTC. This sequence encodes CASSYGGLYGYTF.